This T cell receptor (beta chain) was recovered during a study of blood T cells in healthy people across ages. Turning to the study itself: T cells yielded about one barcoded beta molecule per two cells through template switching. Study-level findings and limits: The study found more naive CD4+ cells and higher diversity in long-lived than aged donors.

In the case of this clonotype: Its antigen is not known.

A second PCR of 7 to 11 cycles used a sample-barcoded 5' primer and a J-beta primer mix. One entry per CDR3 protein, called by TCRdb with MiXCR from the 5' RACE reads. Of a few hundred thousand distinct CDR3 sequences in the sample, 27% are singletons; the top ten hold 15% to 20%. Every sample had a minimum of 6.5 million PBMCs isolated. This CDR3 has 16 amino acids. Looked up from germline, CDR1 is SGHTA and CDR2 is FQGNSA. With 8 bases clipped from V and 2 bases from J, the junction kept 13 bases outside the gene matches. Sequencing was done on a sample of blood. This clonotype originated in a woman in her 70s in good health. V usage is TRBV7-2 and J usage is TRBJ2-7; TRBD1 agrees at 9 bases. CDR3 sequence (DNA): TGTGCCAGCCGGGACAGGGCTTTTTCATCTCCCTACGAGCAGTACTTC. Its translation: CASRDRAFSSPYEQYF.